The entry below gives a single T cell receptor (beta chain) sequence along with its context. Its antigen remains unknown. The sample comes from a study of shared clonotypes between healthy human individuals. Study results and limitations: The study's rarefaction showed incomplete sorted-subset sequencing despite large depth. Deeper or shallower sequencing was expected to change how clonotypes are shared among donors. Represented diversity (both genetic and exposure-history) was limited by the small number of donors.

V shed 5 bases and J shed 6 bases, with 13 bases lying between them. CDR3 length: 13 amino acids. Germline loops: CDR1 LNHDA, CDR2 SQIVND (reference sequence). The donor cohort consisted entirely of Caucasian adults residing in Nashville, Tennessee. Clones were read by immunoSEQ multiplex PCR, and TCRdb kept only the in-frame ones, dropping some. Among 2 million to 2.5 million clones listed, about 94% were seen once. V gene TRBV19 combines with J gene TRBJ1-1; D remains unclear. The sequence came from a man between 18 and 35 years old in good health. The specimen was naive CD4+ T cells sorted from blood. Indicated subset: CD45RA+ positively selected. CDR3 nucleotide sequence: TGTGCCAGTAGTTCCCTCGGGCGGCCTGAAGCTTTCTTT. The encoded protein is CASSSLGRPEAFF.